The 20 T cell receptor beta chains in this list originate from one sample, sequenced in a study of Graves' ophthalmopathy and Graves' hyperthyroidism (dated by TCRdb to the late 2010s). The listed sequencing device is Illumina HiSeq 2000. TCR beta CDR3 regions were amplified from RNA transcripts for repertoire sequencing. The first round was an RT-PCR using HTBI primers with the Qiagen OneStep RT-PCR kit, and this first round was followed by a second-round multiplex PCR, then size selection and purification. The public reads were run again by TCRdb, first through fastp at Q25 and then through MiXCR, and only productive beta chains were kept. Every CDR3 protein is listed once, alongside the most common genes and DNA of its rows. For this sample the table gives a few hundred thousand distinct CDR3 sequences, of which about a fifth were detected only once. More than 35% of the sample is taken by the ten largest.

Sequences were obtained from peripheral blood. Receptors originate from a woman in her forties or fifties with Graves' ophthalmopathy. Donor details come from another sample of the same person, matched by shared clones.

This clonotype was observed many times. The CDR3 region is CASSFAGGETQYF. DNA for the CDR3: TGTGCCAGCAGTTTTGCAGGGGGAGAGACCCAGTACTTC. The J gene is TRBJ2-5, the V gene TRBV12-3 or TRBV12-4, with TRBD1 matching 7 bases. CDR3 length: 13 amino acids. The V and J ends lost 3 bases and 4 bases, in that order; junction bases with no gene match: 2.

This clonotype was detected ten times or more. The chain is built from TRBV6-5 and TRBJ2-7; TRBD2 matches 8 bases. J lost 7 bases, V lost 6 bases, and 8 bases had no gene match. The CDR3 contains 13 residues. Germline lookup yields CDR1 MNHEY and CDR2 SVGAGI. The CDR3 is CASRRTSLGEQYF. The CDR3 nucleotides are TGTGCCAGCAGGAGGACTAGCTTGGGGGAGCAGTACTTC.

This clonotype was recorded a few times. The chain employs TRBV7-2 and TRBJ1-5; a weak D match, TRBD1 (6 bases). V lost 3 bases and J 6 bases, leaving 15 bases between the germline ends. The CDR3 has 15 residues. CDR1 and CDR2 from the germline V gene are SGHTA and FQGNSA. CDR3 nucleotide sequence: TGTGCCAGCAGCTTCACCCGGGTCAGGGGTCAGCCCCAGCATTTT. It codes for CASSFTRVRGQPQHF.

Ten or more counts support this clonotype. This chain uses TRBV7-9 with TRBJ1-3, with D hard to call. The CDR3 is 14 amino acids. Germline V gene lookup returns CDR1 SEHNR and CDR2 FQNEAQ (reference sequence). Trimming took off 5 bases at V and 3 bases at J, with 11 bases between the two ends. The DNA of the CDR3 is TGTGCCAGCAGCAAGAGGGTCCATGGAAACACCATATATTTT. It yields the protein CASSKRVHGNTIYF.

V usage is TRBV6-1 and J usage is TRBJ2-5; D may be TRBD2 (5 bases). Trimming removed 6 bases from V and 5 bases from J, with 7 bases in between. Looked up from germline, CDR1 is MNHNS and CDR2 is SASEGT. The CDR3 runs to 11 residues. The chain's CDR3 is CASRPGETQYF. The DNA of the CDR3 is TGTGCCAGCAGACCGGGGGAGACCCAGTACTTC.

The V and J genes are TRBV6-1 and TRBJ2-7; D is ambiguous. The CDR3 sequence is 11 residues long. Germline-derived CDR1 and CDR2 are MNHNS and SASEGT. The germline V and J ends were trimmed by 7 bases and 6 bases, with 10 bases remaining between them. As DNA, the CDR3 is TGTGCCAGCAAGATGACAAGCGAGCAGTACTTC. It encodes CASKMTSEQYF.

V gene TRBV24-1 combines with J gene TRBJ2-5, with unresolved D. CDR3 length: 14 amino acids. Germline values: CDR1 KGHDR, CDR2 SFDVKD. Deletions cut 6 bases from V and 4 bases from J, with 14 bases between. The CDR3 sequence: CATSYNAPGETQYF. For the CDR3, the DNA is TGTGCCACCAGTTACAACGCGCCCGGAGAGACCCAGTACTTC.

In this sample, this clonotype turned up many times. The V and J genes are TRBV6-1 and TRBJ1-2, with D possibly matching TRBD1 (5 bases). Germline CDR1 and CDR2: MNHNS and SASEGT. Deletions cut 4 bases from V and 3 bases from J, with 6 bases between. This CDR3 contains 12 residues. The CDR3 coding sequence is TGTGCCAGCAGTGCGACAGACTATGGCTACACCTTC. Translated, it gives CASSATDYGYTF.

Ten or more counts support this clonotype. The rearrangement links TRBV28 to TRBJ2-7; 8 bases fit TRBD1. Germline assignment: CDR1 MDHEN and CDR2 SYDVKM. The junction had 8 bases not matched to a gene; V was cut back by 2 bases and J by 5 bases. CDR3 length equals 15 residues. CDR3 region: CASSLGGQGINEQYF. CDR3 in DNA: TGTGCCAGCAGTTTAGGCGGACAGGGTATCAACGAGCAGTACTTC. The full variable domain, rest sourced from reference TRBV28 and TRBJ2-7, is DVKVTQSSRYLVKRTGEKVFLECVQDMDHENMFWYRQDPGLGLRLIYFSYDVKMKEKGDIPEGYSVSREKKERFSLILESASTNQTSMYLCASSLGGQGINEQYFGPGTRLTVT.

This clonotype was seen at least ten times. V and J are TRBV24-1 and TRBJ2-5, with TRBD2 matching over 7 bases. CDR3 length: 13 residues. The J segment lost 5 bases and the V segment lost 8 bases, leaving 7 bases of the junction unmatched. The germline V gene has CDR1 KGHDR and CDR2 SFDVKD. DNA of the CDR3: TGTGCCACCAATAGGGTTAGCGGGGAGACCCAGTACTTC. Translating it yields CATNRVSGETQYF.

This clonotype was counted many times. The junction departs from germline at one end; a sequencing error may be responsible. The chain's CDR3 is CAPSHDRGENSPLHF. CDR3 DNA: TGCGCTCCTTCCCACGACAGGGGTGAAAATTCACCCCTCCACTTT. The chain joins TRBV6-1 to TRBJ1-6; TRBD1 matches at 8 bases. The length of the CDR3 is 15 residues. The germline gives CDR1 MNHNS, CDR2 SASEGT.

This clonotype appeared many times. The chain uses TRBV12-3 or TRBV12-4 and TRBJ1-6, with D possibly matching TRBD1 (5 bases). Trimming removed 1 base at V and 8 bases at J, with 12 bases between. The CDR3 covers 15 residues. The CDR3 spells CASSLVGGGDSPLHF. For the CDR3, the DNA is TGTGCCAGCAGTTTAGTCGGGGGTGGCGATTCACCCCTCCACTTT.

The chain joins TRBV28 to TRBJ1-1; no firm D call. V lost 8 bases, J lost 4 bases, and 11 bases lay in between. CDR1 is MDHEN and CDR2 is SYDVKM in the germline V gene. This CDR3 has 12 amino acids. CDR3 bases: TGTGCCAGCGCCGAGAGGATCACTGAAGCTTTCTTT. Encoded protein: CASAERITEAFF. Variable domain in full (rest from reference TRBV28 and TRBJ1-1): DVKVTQSSRYLVKRTGEKVFLECVQDMDHENMFWYRQDPGLGLRLIYFSYDVKMKEKGDIPEGYSVSREKKERFSLILESASTNQTSMYLCASAERITEAFFGQGTRLTVV.

The rearrangement uses TRBV11-2 and TRBJ1-3; no reliable D call. This CDR3 is 14 amino acids long. Per germline, CDR1 SGHAT and CDR2 FQNNGV. The ends were cut back, 1 base at V and 0 bases at J, with 4 bases in the middle. The CDR3 nucleotides read TGTGCCAGCAGCTTAGTCAGCTCTGGAAACACCATATATTTT. Translating it yields CASSLVSSGNTIYF.

This clonotype was observed at least ten times. V and J are TRBV2 and TRBJ1-5; 11 bases agree with TRBD1. J was trimmed by 6 bases and V by 4 bases; bases with no gene match: 5. The germline CDR1 and CDR2 sequences are SNHLY and FYNNEI. The length of the CDR3 is 15 residues. CDR3 sequence reads: CASSVRTGGGQPQHF. CDR3 nucleotides: TGTGCCAGCAGTGTAAGGACAGGGGGCGGTCAGCCCCAGCATTTT.

This clonotype was observed at least ten times. The CDR3 DNA reads as TGTGCCTGGAGTGTAGATTACAGGGACTACGAGCAGTACTTC. It codes for CAWSVDYRDYEQYF. The gene calls are TRBV30 and TRBJ2-7, with D maybe TRBD1 (6 bases). V dropped 0 bases and J dropped 3 bases, with 12 bases sitting between them. Germline CDR1 and CDR2: GTSNPN and SVGIG (reference sequence). The length of the CDR3 is 14 residues.

This clonotype showed up many times. This sequence joins TRBV12-3 or TRBV12-4 and TRBJ2-7; 13 nucleotides agree with TRBD2. The CDR3 length is 17 residues. V lost 8 bases to trimming and J lost 6 bases; unmatched junction nucleotides: 16. The CDR3 is CASGSTLTSGRPGEQYF. The CDR3 nucleotides read TGTGCCAGCGGTTCAACTCTGACTAGCGGGAGGCCGGGCGAGCAGTACTTC.

This clonotype was observed at least ten times. The CDR3 loop reads CASSINPPRAGTQPQHF. CDR3 coding DNA: TGTGCCAGTAGTATAAACCCCCCCCGGGCAGGGACCCAGCCCCAGCATTTT. The rearrangement uses TRBV19 and TRBJ1-5, with a possible D match to TRBD1 (5 bases). CDR3 length: 17 residues. V was clipped by 2 bases and J by 7 bases, with 21 bases between them. The germline V gene encodes CDR1 LNHDA and CDR2 SQIVND (reference sequence).

This clonotype came up many times. The chain combines TRBV6-2 or TRBV6-3 with TRBJ2-5; D is ambiguous. V dropped 2 bases and J dropped 2 bases, with 9 bases sitting between them. This CDR3 has 14 amino acids. Germline loops: CDR1 MNHEY, CDR2 SVGEGT. The CDR3 is CASSYRGSQETQYF. The CDR3 DNA reads as TGTGCCAGCAGTTACAGAGGCAGTCAAGAGACCCAGTACTTC.

At least ten counts were recorded for this clonotype. This sequence joins TRBV6-2 or TRBV6-3 and TRBJ2-2; tentatively, D is TRBD2 (5 bases). Germline V lookup: CDR1 MNHEY, CDR2 SVGEGT. V was pared by 4 bases and J by 6 bases, with 18 bases between. The CDR3 is 16 amino acids. CDR3 sequence (DNA): TGTGCCAGCAGTTCCAAGGTTGCGGGCGCCTCCGGGGAGCTGTTTTTT. Residues: CASSSKVAGASGELFF.